This T cell receptor beta chain derives from a study of blood T cell repertoires in COVID-19. As for the study in general: Acute and convalescent COVID-19 specimens originated in the United States, Italy and Spain. From T cells, B-cell-depleted T cells, or PBMCs came the material, which was cDNA or gDNA.

Assay used: immunoSEQ multiplex PCR; TCRdb lists only in-frame clones, some missing. The table has about 480,000 clones, roughly nine tenths seen once. Enrollment of patients from Seattle took place during active infection, with longitudinal follow-up. The trim removed 6 bases at V and 0 bases at J, leaving 5 bases unmatched. In germline, CDR1 is MNHEY, CDR2 SVGAGI. The CDR3 runs 14 residues. The sequencing input was peripheral blood. V is TRBV6-5 and J is TRBJ2-7; TRBD1 matches 7 bases. The origin of this receptor is a man aged 18 to 29 with COVID-19, enrolled during active disease. CDR3 loop: CASSQDRTSYEQYF. The CDR3 nucleotides are TGTGCCAGCAGCCAGGACAGGACCTCCTACGAGCAGTACTTC.